These 24 T cell receptor beta chains came from one sample sequenced in a study of naive and memory T cell subsets (dated by TCRdb to 2016 to 2017). The library was generated by UMI-ligation and nested PCR. Sequenced using an Illumina MiSeq. An equimolar mix of two oligonucleotides covering both TRBC1 and TRBC2 was used as the beta constant-region primer. The public reads were reprocessed in TCRdb via fastp at Q25 and MiXCR, keeping in-frame beta chains. Merged by CDR3 protein, the rows form single entries marked with the most common genes and DNA. For this sample the table gives around 30,000 distinct CDR3 sequences, of which roughly a tenth were detected only once. Of the sample, roughly 18% falls within the top ten clones. The sequencing input was effector memory CD4+ T cells from blood. Reading the label with the study, this specimen's cell subset or site is: effector memory, CD45RA- CD27-. These receptors were taken from a human donor in good health.

This clonotype came up a few times. The rearrangement links TRBV20-1 to TRBJ2-7, with D tentatively TRBD1 or TRBD2 (5 bases each). Trimming stripped 0 bases from V and 2 bases from J, with 17 bases between. The CDR3 covers 16 residues. From germline, CDR1 is DFQATT and CDR2 SNEGSKA (reference sequence). Here the CDR3 DNA reads TGCAGTGCTAGAGATCCTGGTGGGGGTGGAGCCTACGAGCAGTACTTC. Translated: CSARDPGGGGAYEQYF.

As DNA, the CDR3 is TGCAGTGCTAACATAGCGGGAGGGGCCCCAGATACGCAGTATTTT. It translates to CSANIAGGAPDTQYF. The rearrangement uses TRBV20-1 and TRBJ2-3; 11 positions agree with TRBD2. V lost 4 bases to trimming and J lost 4 bases; unmatched junction nucleotides: 7. The CDR3 consists of 15 residues. The V gene's germline CDR1 is DFQATT and CDR2 SNEGSKA (reference sequence).

This chain links TRBV5-1 with TRBJ2-3, with 13 bases that match TRBD2. From germline, CDR1 is SGHRS and CDR2 YFSETQ. CDR3 length equals 16 residues. V lost 4 bases to trimming and J lost 10 bases; unmatched junction nucleotides: 12. The CDR3 region has the DNA TGCGCCAGCAGCGGGACTAGCGGGGCTCGAAGGCATGCGCAGTATTTT. Protein: CASSGTSGARRHAQYF.

In nucleotides, the CDR3 is TGCAGTGCTAGAGATAGGAGGCTTCCGAACTCCATTGGCTCAAACACTGAAGCTTTCTTT. This gives the protein CSARDRRLPNSIGSNTEAFF. The V and J genes are TRBV20-1 and TRBJ1-1; D gene uncertain. The V gene lost 0 bases and the J gene lost 2 bases, with 28 bases spanning the gap. The CDR3 sequence is 20 residues long. Germline CDR1 is DFQATT and CDR2 is SNEGSKA (reference sequence).

This clonotype was seen a handful of times. The J gene is TRBJ2-3, the V gene TRBV7-2; the match to TRBD2 covers 11 bases. Unmatched junction bases numbered 11, after V lost 3 bases and J lost 6 bases. This CDR3 has 17 amino acids. Germline V gene data show CDR1 as SGHTA and CDR2 as FQGNSA. Here the CDR3 reads CASSLGFSGGAADTQYF. CDR3 nucleotides: TGTGCCAGCAGCTTGGGGTTTAGCGGGGGGGCAGCGGATACGCAGTATTTT.

The rearrangement uses TRBV4-2 and TRBJ2-7, with TRBD2 matching 11 bases. The CDR3 consists of 16 residues. V lost 1 base and J lost 6; bases outside the gene matches: 8. The germline V gene has CDR1 LGHNA and CDR2 YNFKEQ. Here the CDR3 reads CASSQGGSGGAGEQYF. CDR3 DNA sequence: TGTGCCAGCAGCCAAGGTGGTAGCGGGGGGGCCGGCGAGCAGTACTTC.

In this sample, this clonotype turned up many times. This chain connects TRBV7-8 to TRBJ2-5, with TRBD2 as a possible D gene (6 bases). Between the trimmed V and J ends, which lost 5 bases and 6 bases, there was a span of 19 bases. Germline CDR1 and CDR2: SGHVS and FQNEAQ. The CDR3 length is 15 residues. The DNA of the CDR3 is TGTGCCAGCAGCCGCGGGGCGACGAACACGAAGACCCAGTACTTC. Protein sequence: CASSRGATNTKTQYF. The variable domain in full, with the rest retrieved from reference TRBV7-8 and TRBJ2-5, is GAGVSQSPRYKVAKRGQDVALRCDPISGHVSLFWYQQALGQGPEFLTYFQNEAQLDKSGLPSDRFFAERPEGSVSTLKIQRTQQEDSAVYLCASSRGATNTKTQYFGPGTRLLVL.

This clonotype was recorded many times. The CDR3 reads CASSLGTGIYEQYF. The CDR3 nucleotides are TGTGCCAGCAGCTTAGGGACAGGGATCTACGAGCAGTACTTC. The chain links TRBV7-2 to TRBJ2-7; TRBD1 matches 8 bases. CDR3 length equals 14 residues. The germline CDR1 and CDR2 sequences are SGHTA and FQGNSA. Unmatched junction bases numbered 2, after V lost 1 base and J lost 3 bases.

The chain carries TRBV12-3 or TRBV12-4 and TRBJ2-1; 7 nucleotides match TRBD2. Trimming removed 8 bases from V and 6 bases from J; junction bases left unmatched: 22. This CDR3 has 18 amino acids. The CDR3 sequence is CASRGGSGGPLTGNEQFF. The DNA of the CDR3 is TGTGCCAGCCGAGGAGGTTCGGGAGGCCCTCTTACAGGCAATGAGCAGTTCTTC.

The rearrangement links TRBV9 to TRBJ2-2, with D perhaps TRBD1 (6 bases). The germline V and J ends were trimmed by 1 base and 8 bases, with 18 bases remaining between them. Germline V gene lookup returns CDR1 SGDLS and CDR2 YYNGEE. The length of the CDR3 is 16 residues. In DNA form, the CDR3 reads TGTGCCAGCAGCGTAACGGGGACAAGCCCCAGGGGGGAGCTGTTTTTT. Amino acids: CASSVTGTSPRGELFF. Supplemented by reference TRBV9 and TRBJ2-2, the full variable domain reads DSGVTQTPKHLITATGQRVTLRCSPRSGDLSVYWYQQSLDQGLQFLIQYYNGEERAKGNILERFSAQQFPDLHSELNLSSLELGDSALYFCASSVTGTSPRGELFFGEGSRLTVL.

This clonotype has at least ten counts. The CDR3 spells CASSPGSGRVYEQYF. The CDR3 DNA follows: TGTGCCAGCTCACCGGGTAGCGGGAGGGTCTACGAGCAGTACTTC. This sequence joins TRBV18 and TRBJ2-7; 11 nucleotides align to TRBD2. The length of the CDR3 is 15 residues. The germline gives CDR1 KGHSH, CDR2 LQKENI. The V gene end was trimmed by 3 bases and the J gene end by 3 bases; junction bases not matched to a gene: 4.

In its sample, this clonotype was seen a few times. The chain combines TRBV6-2 or TRBV6-3 with TRBJ2-7; 7 bases line up with TRBD2. The V gene's germline CDR1 is MNHEY and CDR2 SVGEGT. The CDR3 contains 15 residues. The ends lost 1 base at V and 0 bases at J; junction bases unmatched: 3. In nucleotides, the CDR3 is TGTGCCAGCAGTTACTACGGGGGGACCTCCTACGAGCAGTACTTC. Encoded protein: CASSYYGGTSYEQYF.

This clonotype was counted many times. The V gene is TRBV7-3, the J gene TRBJ2-5; 10 bases fit TRBD1. This CDR3 is built from 15 residues. Germline V gene sequence: CDR1 SGHTA, CDR2 FQGTGA. V dropped 1 base and J dropped 5; count of bases not matched to a gene: 4. Written as DNA, the CDR3 is TGTGCCAGCAGCTTAAGGGGACAGGGGAGGGAGACCCAGTACTTC. It codes for CASSLRGQGRETQYF.

This clonotype was detected only a few times. V gene TRBV20-1 combines with J gene TRBJ1-3, with D possibly matching TRBD1 (5 bases). The CDR3 is 15 residues long. Trimming left V 5 bases short and J 0 bases short, with 14 bases between. Germline CDR1 DFQATT, CDR2 SNEGSKA (reference sequence). Here the CDR3 reads CSAVWDASSGNTIYF. In nucleotides, the CDR3 is TGCAGTGCTGTCTGGGACGCAAGCTCTGGAAACACCATATATTTT.

This clonotype was found a few times. DNA for the CDR3: TGTGCCAGCAGCTTAAGGGGGTGGGATACGCAGTATTTT. Its translation is CASSLRGWDTQYF. This chain uses TRBV7-2 with TRBJ2-3, with a weak D call TRBD1 (6 bases). CDR1 and CDR2 (germline): SGHTA, FQGNSA. V was pared by 2 bases and J by 6 bases, with 9 bases between. This CDR3 is built from 13 residues.

Only a few counts were recorded for this clonotype. The CDR3 sequence: CATSKALGELFF. The CDR3, as DNA: TGTGCCACCAGCAAAGCCCTCGGGGAGCTGTTTTTT. V gene TRBV15 combines with J gene TRBJ2-2, with unresolved D. V gave up 4 bases and J gave up 7 bases, with 7 bases separating them. Germline assignment: CDR1 LNHNV and CDR2 YYDKDF (reference sequence). The CDR3 extends over 12 amino acids.

At least ten counts were recorded for this clonotype. This chain uses TRBV20-1 with TRBJ1-1; D ambiguous. V lost 3 bases, J lost 4 bases, and 9 bases lay in between. The CDR3 has 12 residues. Germline loops: CDR1 DFQATT, CDR2 SNEGSKA (reference sequence). The CDR3 spells CSARDQITEAFF. The CDR3 DNA is TGCAGTGCTAGGGACCAAATCACTGAAGCTTTCTTT.

The chain uses TRBV30 and TRBJ2-6; maybe TRBD1 (6 bases). The CDR3 length is 13 residues. Looked up from germline, CDR1 is GTSNPN and CDR2 is SVGIG (reference sequence). The ends were cut back, 5 bases at V and 2 bases at J, with 7 bases in the middle. CDR3 sequence: CAWHRAGANVLTF. The CDR3 DNA sequence: TGTGCCTGGCACAGGGCTGGGGCCAACGTCCTGACTTTC.

On this clonotype itself: A clone one base away is much larger, so this may be a read error. V and J are TRBV4-1 and TRBJ1-6, with D unclear. Germline assignment: CDR1 MGHRA and CDR2 YSYEKL. The V end was cut by 2 bases, the J end by 11 bases, with 7 bases between. The CDR3 is 12 amino acids. This CDR3 reads CASSQTIAPLHF. For the CDR3, the DNA is TGCGCCAGCAGCCAAACTATAGCACCCCTCCACTTT.

CDR3 nucleotides: TGTGCCAGCAGTCCCCACGGGCGGGGACCCTACAATGAGCAGTTCTTC. This gives the protein CASSPHGRGPYNEQFF. This chain uses TRBV12-3 or TRBV12-4 with TRBJ2-1; a possible D gene is TRBD2 (6 bases). CDR3 length equals 16 residues. V was shortened by 5 bases and J by 2 bases, with 16 bases between the two germline ends.

This clonotype has more than one count but fewer than ten. The chain uses TRBV5-8 and TRBJ2-6, with D possibly being TRBD1 (5 bases). V was clipped by 0 bases and J by 0 bases, with 10 bases between them. This CDR3 is built from 17 residues. Germline CDR1 is SGHTS and CDR2 is YDEGEE. CDR3 amino acids: CASSLAWGGSGANVLTF. As DNA, the CDR3 is TGTGCCAGCAGCTTGGCGTGGGGCGGCTCTGGGGCCAACGTCCTGACTTTC.

In its sample, this clonotype was seen many times. The rearrangement joins TRBV10-3 to TRBJ2-7, with a tentative D call TRBD1 (5 bases). V lost 6 bases and J 1 base, leaving 10 bases between the germline ends. Germline CDR1 is ENHRY and CDR2 is SYGVKD. This CDR3 has 13 amino acids. Here the CDR3 reads CAISQGNSYEQYF. The DNA of the CDR3 is TGTGCCATCAGCCAGGGAAATTCCTACGAGCAGTACTTC.

This clonotype was observed a few times. The chain carries TRBV28 and TRBJ1-5; perhaps TRBD1 as D (5 bases). The germline V gene has CDR1 MDHEN and CDR2 SYDVKM. V was clipped by 6 bases and J by 1 base, with 7 bases between them. The CDR3 has 13 amino acids. The CDR3 reads CASRWDSNQPQHF. The CDR3 bases are TGTGCCAGCAGGTGGGACAGCAATCAGCCCCAGCATTTT.

This clonotype appeared many times. V usage is TRBV20-1 and J usage is TRBJ2-7, with D possibly being TRBD1 (6 bases). This CDR3 is built from 15 residues. Per the germline V gene, CDR1 is DFQATT and CDR2 is SNEGSKA (reference sequence). V lost 8 bases and J 4 bases, leaving 24 bases between the germline ends. CDR3 sequence reads: CSTTTQRTERYEQYF. The CDR3 coding sequence is TGCAGTACCACCACACAGCGGACAGAAAGGTACGAGCAGTACTTC.